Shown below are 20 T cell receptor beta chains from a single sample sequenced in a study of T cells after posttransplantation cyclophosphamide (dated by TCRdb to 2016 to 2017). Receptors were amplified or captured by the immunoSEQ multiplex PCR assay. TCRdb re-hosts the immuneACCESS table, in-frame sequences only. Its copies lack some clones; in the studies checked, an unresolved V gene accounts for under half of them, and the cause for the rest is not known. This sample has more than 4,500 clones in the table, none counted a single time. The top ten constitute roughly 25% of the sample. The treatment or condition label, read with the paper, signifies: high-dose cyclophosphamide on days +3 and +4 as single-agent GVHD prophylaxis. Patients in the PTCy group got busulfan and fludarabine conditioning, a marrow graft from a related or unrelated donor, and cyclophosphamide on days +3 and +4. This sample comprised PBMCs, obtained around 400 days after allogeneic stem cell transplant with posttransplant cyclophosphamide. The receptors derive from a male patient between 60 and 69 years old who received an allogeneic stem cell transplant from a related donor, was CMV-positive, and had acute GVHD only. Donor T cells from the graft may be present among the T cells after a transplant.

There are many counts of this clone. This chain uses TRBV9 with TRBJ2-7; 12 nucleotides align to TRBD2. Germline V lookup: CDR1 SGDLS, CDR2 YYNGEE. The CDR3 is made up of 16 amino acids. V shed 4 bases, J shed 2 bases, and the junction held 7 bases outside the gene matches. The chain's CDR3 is CASSSSSGGATYEQYF. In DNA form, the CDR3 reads TGTGCCAGCAGCTCCTCTAGCGGGGGGGCGACCTACGAGCAGTACTTC.

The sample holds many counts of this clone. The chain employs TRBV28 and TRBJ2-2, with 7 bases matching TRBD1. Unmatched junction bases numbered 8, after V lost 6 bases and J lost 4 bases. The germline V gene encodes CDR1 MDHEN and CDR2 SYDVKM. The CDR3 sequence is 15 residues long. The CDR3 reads CASRGYRDSTGELFF. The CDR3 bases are TGTGCCAGCAGGGGGTACAGGGACAGCACCGGGGAGCTGTTTTTT.

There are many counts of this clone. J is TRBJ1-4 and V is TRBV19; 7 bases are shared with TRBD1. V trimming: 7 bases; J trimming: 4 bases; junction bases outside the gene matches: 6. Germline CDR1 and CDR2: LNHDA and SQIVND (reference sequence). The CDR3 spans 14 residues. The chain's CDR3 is CASTVTGSNEKLFF. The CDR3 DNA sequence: TGTGCCAGTACCGTGACAGGGAGTAATGAAAAACTGTTTTTT.

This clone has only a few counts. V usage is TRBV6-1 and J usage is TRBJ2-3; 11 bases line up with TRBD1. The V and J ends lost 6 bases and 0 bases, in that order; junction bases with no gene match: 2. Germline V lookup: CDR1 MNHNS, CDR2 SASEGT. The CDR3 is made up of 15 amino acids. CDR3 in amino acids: CASSRDRGSTDTQYF. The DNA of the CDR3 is TGTGCCAGCAGCCGGGACAGGGGGAGCACAGATACGCAGTATTTT.

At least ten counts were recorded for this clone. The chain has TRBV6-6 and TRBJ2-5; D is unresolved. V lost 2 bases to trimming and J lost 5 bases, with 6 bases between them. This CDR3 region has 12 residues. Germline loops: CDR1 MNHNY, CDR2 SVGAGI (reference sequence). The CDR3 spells CASSYTPETQYF. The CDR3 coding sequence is TGTGCCAGCAGTTACACTCCGGAGACCCAGTACTTC.

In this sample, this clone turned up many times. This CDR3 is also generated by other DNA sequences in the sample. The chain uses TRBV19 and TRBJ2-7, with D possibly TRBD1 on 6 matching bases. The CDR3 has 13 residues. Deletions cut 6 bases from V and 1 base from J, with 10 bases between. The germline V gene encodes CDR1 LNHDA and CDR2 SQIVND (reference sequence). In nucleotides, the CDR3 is TGTGCCAGTAGGCAACAGGGTTCCTACGAGCAGTACTTC. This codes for CASRQQGSYEQYF.

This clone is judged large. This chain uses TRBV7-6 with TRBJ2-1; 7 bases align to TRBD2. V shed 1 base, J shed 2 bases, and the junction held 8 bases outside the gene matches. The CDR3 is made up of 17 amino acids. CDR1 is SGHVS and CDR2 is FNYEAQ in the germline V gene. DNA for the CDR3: TGTGCCAGCAGCTTAGATTTTGGGGGGGGGACCTACAATGAGCAGTTCTTC. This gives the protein CASSLDFGGGTYNEQFF. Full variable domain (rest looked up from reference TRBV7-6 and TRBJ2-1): GAGVSQSPRYKVTKRGQDVALRCDPISGHVSLYWYRQALGQGPEFLTYFNYEAQQDKSGLPNDRFSAERPEGSISTLTIQRTEQRDSAMYRCASSLDFGGGTYNEQFFGPGTRLTVL.

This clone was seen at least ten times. This CDR3 reads CASSPPVSGAGELFF. The DNA for the CDR3 is TGTGCCAGCTCACCACCGGTTTCGGGAGCCGGGGAGCTGTTTTTT. The chain is built from TRBV18 and TRBJ2-2; D is possibly TRBD2 (6 bases). V was clipped by 0 bases and J by 6 bases, with 11 bases between them. This CDR3 has 15 residues. Germline CDR1 reads KGHSH; CDR2 reads LQKENI.

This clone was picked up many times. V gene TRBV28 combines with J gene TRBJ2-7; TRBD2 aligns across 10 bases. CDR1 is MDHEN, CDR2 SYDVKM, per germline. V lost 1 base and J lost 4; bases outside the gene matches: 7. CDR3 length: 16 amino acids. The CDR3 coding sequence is TGTGCCAGCAGTTTATCGGCTAGCGGGAGTAATTACGAGCAGTACTTC. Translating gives CASSLSASGSNYEQYF.

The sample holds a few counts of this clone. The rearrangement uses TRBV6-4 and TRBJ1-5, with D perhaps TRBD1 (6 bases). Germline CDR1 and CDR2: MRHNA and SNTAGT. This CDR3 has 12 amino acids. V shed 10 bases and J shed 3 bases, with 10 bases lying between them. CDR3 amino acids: CATQGNNQPQHF. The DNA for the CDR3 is TGTGCCACCCAGGGGAACAATCAGCCCCAGCATTTT.

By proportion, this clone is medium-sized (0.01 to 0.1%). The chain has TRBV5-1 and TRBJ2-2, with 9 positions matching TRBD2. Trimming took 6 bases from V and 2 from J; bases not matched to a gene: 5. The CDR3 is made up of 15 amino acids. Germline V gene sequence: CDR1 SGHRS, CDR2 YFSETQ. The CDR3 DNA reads TGCGCCAGCAATATAGCGGGAGCAAACACCGGGGAGCTGTTTTTT. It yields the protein CASNIAGANTGELFF. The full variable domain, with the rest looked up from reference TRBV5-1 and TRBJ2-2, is KAGVTQTPRYLIKTRGQQVTLSCSPISGHRSVSWYQQTPGQGLQFLFEYFSETQRNKGNFPGRFSGRQFSNSRSEMNVSTLELGDSALYLCASNIAGANTGELFFGEGSRLTVL.

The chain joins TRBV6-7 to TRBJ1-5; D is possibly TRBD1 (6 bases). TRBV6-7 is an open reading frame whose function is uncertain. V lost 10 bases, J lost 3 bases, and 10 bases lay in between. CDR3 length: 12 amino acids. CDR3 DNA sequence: TGTGCCACCCAGGGGAACAATCAGCCCCAGCATTTT. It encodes CATQGNNQPQHF.

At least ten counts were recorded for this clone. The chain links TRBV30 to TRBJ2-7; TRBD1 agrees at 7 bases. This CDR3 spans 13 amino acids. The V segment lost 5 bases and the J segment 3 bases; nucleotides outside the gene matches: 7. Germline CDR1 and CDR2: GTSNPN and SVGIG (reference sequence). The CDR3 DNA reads TGTGCCTGGGCCCGACAGGGAATCTACGAGCAGTACTTC. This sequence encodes CAWARQGIYEQYF.

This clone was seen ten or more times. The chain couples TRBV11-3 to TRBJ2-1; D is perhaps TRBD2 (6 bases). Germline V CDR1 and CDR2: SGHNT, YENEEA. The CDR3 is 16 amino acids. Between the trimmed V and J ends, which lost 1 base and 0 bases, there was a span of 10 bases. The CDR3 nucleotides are TGTGCCAGCAGCTTAGGCGGGGCCACCTCCTACAATGAGCAGTTCTTC. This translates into CASSLGGATSYNEQFF.

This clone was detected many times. The CDR3 DNA reads as TGCGCCAGCACCTCGAGCACTGAAGCTTTCTTT. Its translation is CASTSSTEAFF. The chain employs TRBV10-1 and TRBJ1-1; unclear D gene. The CDR3 sequence is 11 residues long. V lost 7 bases and J lost 4, with 7 bases in between. Germline V gene sequence: CDR1 WNHNN, CDR2 SYGVQD (reference sequence).

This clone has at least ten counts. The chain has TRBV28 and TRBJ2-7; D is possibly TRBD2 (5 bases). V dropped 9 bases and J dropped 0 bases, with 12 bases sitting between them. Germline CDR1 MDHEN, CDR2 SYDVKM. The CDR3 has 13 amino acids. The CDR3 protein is CASKLGSSYEQYF. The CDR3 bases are TGTGCCAGTAAGTTAGGGAGCTCCTACGAGCAGTACTTC.

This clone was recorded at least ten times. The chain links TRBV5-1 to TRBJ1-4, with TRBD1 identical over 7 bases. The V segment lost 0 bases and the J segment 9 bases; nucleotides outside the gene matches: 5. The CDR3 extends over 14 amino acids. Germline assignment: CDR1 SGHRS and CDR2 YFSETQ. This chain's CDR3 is CASSLALGQQKLFF. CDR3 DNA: TGCGCCAGCAGCTTGGCCCTGGGACAGCAAAAACTGTTTTTT.

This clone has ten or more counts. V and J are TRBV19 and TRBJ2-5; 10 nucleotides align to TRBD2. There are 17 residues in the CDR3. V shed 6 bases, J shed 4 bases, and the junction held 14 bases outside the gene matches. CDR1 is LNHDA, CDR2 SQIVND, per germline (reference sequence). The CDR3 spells CASSGTSVGTISETQYF. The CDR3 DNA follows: TGTGCCAGTAGCGGGACTAGCGTGGGAACAATCTCAGAGACCCAGTACTTC.

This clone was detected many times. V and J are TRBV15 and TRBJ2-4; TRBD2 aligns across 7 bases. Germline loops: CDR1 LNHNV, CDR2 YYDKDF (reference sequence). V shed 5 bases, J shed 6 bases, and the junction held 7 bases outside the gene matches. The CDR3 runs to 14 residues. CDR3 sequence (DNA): TGTGCCACCAGCCGCGGGAGCGGAGGAAACATTCAGTACTTC. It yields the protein CATSRGSGGNIQYF. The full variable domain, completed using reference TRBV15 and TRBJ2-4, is DAMVIQNPRYQVTQFGKPVTLSCSQTLNHNVMYWYQQKSSQAPKLLFHYYDKDFNNEADTPDNFQSRRPNTSFCFLDIRSPGLGDTAMYLCATSRGSGGNIQYFGAGTRLSVL.

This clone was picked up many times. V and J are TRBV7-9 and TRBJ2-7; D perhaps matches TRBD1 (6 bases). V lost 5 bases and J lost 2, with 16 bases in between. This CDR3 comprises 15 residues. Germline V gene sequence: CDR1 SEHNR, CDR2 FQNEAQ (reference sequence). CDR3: CASSPQGFQPYEQYF. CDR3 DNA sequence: TGTGCCAGCAGCCCACAGGGTTTTCAGCCCTACGAGCAGTACTTC.